The sequence of this T cell receptor (beta chain) was determined in a study of identical twins. General study results and limits: Whereas memory repertoires showed no such difference, abundant cord blood beta clonotypes carried fewer insertions.

The cDNA had a unique molecular identifier and a template-switch universal primer site. TCRdb called the 5' RACE reads again in MiXCR, with one record for every CDR3 protein. In the table there are about 790,000 distinct CDR3 sequences, roughly 18% of which are singletons. This clonotype was counted between two and nine times. Antigen specificity is unknown. The sample was also linked to a second study, of T cells expressing NK-cell markers. That work adds: Sorted CD3+CD56-NKG2C+, CD3+CD56+NKG2C- and CD3+CD56+NKG2C+ T cells were the source of the TCR beta repertoires.

The sample taken for sequencing was PBMCs. The receptor was derived from a woman younger than 30 in good health.

CDR3 amino acids: CASSQEGEETQYF. DNA for the CDR3: TGTGCCAGCAGCCAAGAAGGGGAAGAGACCCAGTACTTC. This chain connects TRBV3-1 to TRBJ2-5, with a possible D match to TRBD1 (5 bases). Trimming pared 0 bases from V and 3 bases from J, leaving 5 bases between. Germline V gene lookup returns CDR1 LGHDT and CDR2 YNNKEL (reference sequence). The CDR3 is made up of 13 amino acids.